This entry describes one T cell receptor beta chain. The Seattle patients, enrolled during active infection, were followed longitudinally. The data were obtained in a study of blood T cell repertoires in COVID-19. Study-level background: The United States, Italy and Spain supplied acute and convalescent COVID-19 samples.

The authors' processing: Nucleated cell counts were estimated from reference gene primer amplification. Libraries were prepared by immunoSEQ multiplex PCR; TCRdb keeps only in-frame clonotypes and omits some of them. That table gives V, J and clone size, and the DNA gave D and trimming. The sample shows some 70,000 clones, less than 95% of them seen only once. The source is a man aged 50 to 60 with COVID-19, enrolled during active disease. Sequencing was done on a sample of peripheral blood.

The CDR3 DNA follows: TGTGCCGGCGGGGCTAGCGGCTACGAGCAGTACTTC. This sequence encodes CAGGASGYEQYF. V gene TRBV7-9 combines with J gene TRBJ2-7; the match to TRBD2 covers 7 bases. This CDR3 is 12 amino acids long. V shed 11 bases and J 3 bases; nucleotides not matched to a gene: 7. In germline, CDR1 is SEHNR, CDR2 FQNEAQ (reference sequence).